One T cell receptor (beta chain) is described in this entry. V was shortened by 0 bases and J by 2 bases, with 1 base between the two germline ends. CDR1 is ENHRY and CDR2 is SYGVKD in the germline V gene. This CDR3 has 12 residues. The sample is drawn from a study of shared clonotypes between healthy human individuals. Study context: Researchers drew samples from two women and a few men aged 18 to 49.

The assay used deep level. It was roughly 0.3 ug DNA, about 30,000 T cell genomes, that went into each replicate PCR of unsorted PBMC. Ten immunoSEQ deep assay plates were used to sequence unsorted PBMC DNA. Method: immunoSEQ multiplex PCR; TCRdb's copy keeps in-frame clones and lacks some. The sample shows roughly 500,000 clones, 70% to 80% of them seen only once. Sequenced material: PBMCs. The chain employs TRBV10-3 and TRBJ1-1; D is unclear. This TCR derives from a woman aged 40 to 49 in good health. Some clones in this sample may be carry-over from other donors' samples. The DNA for the CDR3 is TGTGCCATCAGTGAGTCTAACACTGAAGCTTTCTTT. Translating it yields CAISESNTEAFF.